Listed below are T cell receptor beta chains from one sample, sequenced in a study of graft-versus-host responses after intestinal transplantation. Some clones are missing from TCRdb's copy, which holds only in-frame ones; the method was immunoSEQ multiplex PCR. This sample carries more than 25,000 clones, 90% to 95% of them seen once, and the ten largest clones take 0.82%. The material was PBMCs, obtained more than 29 days after intestinal transplant. The receptors stem from a human patient who received an intestinal transplant, so some T cells may come from the graft donor. Each CDR3 is given with its conserved first and last residue. Each record gives: V gene, clone size, J gene, D gene, CDR3 protein, CDR3 DNA. The D gene is left open where the match is weak. Expanded clones get a size class; other rows say once, few or many, or leave the size out.

V gene: TRBV6-6; clone size: NA; J gene: TRBJ1-1; D gene: NA; CDR3 protein: CASRTTRLYTEAFF; CDR3 DNA: TGTGCCAGCAGAACCACTCGACTGTACACTGAAGCTTTCTTT
V gene: TRBV5-6; clone size: NA; J gene: TRBJ1-2; D gene: NA; CDR3 protein: CASSLAGPNGYTF; CDR3 DNA: TGTGCCAGCAGCTTGGCAGGGCCCAATGGCTACACCTTC
V gene: TRBV6-5; clone size: NA; J gene: TRBJ1-5; D gene: NA; CDR3 protein: CASTLERGGQPQHF; CDR3 DNA: TGTGCCAGCACCCTGGAAAGAGGAGGCCAGCCCCAGCATTTT
V gene: TRBV18; clone size: NA; J gene: TRBJ2-5; D gene: NA; CDR3 protein: CASSQETQYF; CDR3 DNA: TGTGCCAGCTCCCAAGAGACCCAGTACTTC
V gene: TRBV5-1; clone size: NA; J gene: TRBJ1-1; D gene: TRBD1; CDR3 protein: CASSLGDRGRSTEAFF; CDR3 DNA: TGCGCCAGCAGCTTGGGGGACAGGGGGCGTAGCACTGAAGCTTTCTTT
V gene: TRBV7-9; clone size: NA; J gene: TRBJ1-1; D gene: NA; CDR3 protein: CASSLGLWGAEAFF; CDR3 DNA: TGTGCCAGCAGCTTAGGGCTTTGGGGCGCTGAAGCTTTCTTT
V gene: TRBV27; clone size: few; J gene: TRBJ2-1; D gene: TRBD2; CDR3 protein: CASSLPGLAGVINEQFF; CDR3 DNA: TGTGCCAGCAGTTTGCCGGGACTAGCGGGAGTCATCAATGAGCAGTTCTTC
V gene: TRBV30; clone size: NA; J gene: TRBJ1-6; D gene: TRBD1; CDR3 protein: CAWTGTGAFSPLHF; CDR3 DNA: TGTGCCTGGACCGGGACAGGGGCGTTTTCACCCCTCCACTTT
V gene: TRBV5-1; clone size: NA; J gene: TRBJ1-5; D gene: TRBD1; CDR3 protein: CASSLTGGLGQPQHF; CDR3 DNA: TGCGCCAGCAGCTTAACAGGGGGGTTGGGTCAGCCCCAGCATTTT
V gene: TRBV5-1; clone size: NA; J gene: TRBJ1-1; D gene: TRBD1; CDR3 protein: CASSSDRENTEAFF; CDR3 DNA: TGCGCCAGCAGTTCAGACAGGGAAAACACTGAAGCTTTCTTT
V gene: TRBV2; clone size: NA; J gene: TRBJ1-2; D gene: NA; CDR3 protein: CATGFYGYTF; CDR3 DNA: TGTGCCACGGGTTTTTATGGCTACACCTTC
V gene: TRBV5-1; clone size: NA; J gene: TRBJ1-4; D gene: NA; CDR3 protein: CASSLGAGQGEKLFF; CDR3 DNA: TGCGCCAGCAGCTTGGGGGCAGGGCAGGGTGAAAAACTGTTTTTT
V gene: TRBV6-5; clone size: NA; J gene: TRBJ2-5; D gene: TRBD2; CDR3 protein: CASSTGLAGIETQYF; CDR3 DNA: TGTGCCAGCAGTACGGGACTAGCGGGGATCGAGACCCAGTACTTC
V gene: TRBV4-1; clone size: NA; J gene: TRBJ1-1; D gene: NA; CDR3 protein: CASSHASGGAETEAFF; CDR3 DNA: TGCGCCAGCAGCCACGCGTCCGGGGGAGCGGAGACTGAAGCTTTCTTT
V gene: TRBV2; clone size: NA; J gene: TRBJ2-5; D gene: TRBD2; CDR3 protein: CASSAGFSGGVGETQYF; CDR3 DNA: TGTGCCAGCAGCGCGGGGTTTAGCGGGGGTGTTGGGGAGACCCAGTACTTC
V gene: TRBV4-1; clone size: NA; J gene: TRBJ2-2; D gene: TRBD1; CDR3 protein: CASSWGLSAGTGTGELFF; CDR3 DNA: TGCGCCAGCAGCTGGGGACTATCCGCCGGGACAGGGACCGGGGAGCTGTTTTTT
V gene: TRBV27; clone size: once; J gene: TRBJ2-7; D gene: TRBD2; CDR3 protein: CASSPRTSGYEQYF; CDR3 DNA: TGTGCCAGCAGTCCCCGGACTAGCGGCTACGAGCAGTACTTC
V gene: TRBV11-2; clone size: NA; J gene: TRBJ2-5; D gene: NA; CDR3 protein: CASSLTGETQYF; CDR3 DNA: TGTGCCAGCAGCTTAACGGGAGAGACCCAGTACTTC
V gene: TRBV5-1; clone size: NA; J gene: TRBJ2-2; D gene: NA; CDR3 protein: CASSLEGAGELFF; CDR3 DNA: TGCGCCAGCAGCTTGGAGGGGGCCGGGGAGCTGTTTTTT
V gene: TRBV19; clone size: NA; J gene: TRBJ2-7; D gene: NA; CDR3 protein: CASSMWAGPYEQYF; CDR3 DNA: TGTGCCAGTAGTATGTGGGCAGGGCCCTACGAGCAGTACTTC
V gene: TRBV7-8; clone size: NA; J gene: TRBJ1-2; D gene: NA; CDR3 protein: CASSLGDNYGYTF; CDR3 DNA: TGTGCCAGCAGCTTAGGGGACAACTATGGCTACACCTTC
V gene: TRBV7-9; clone size: once; J gene: TRBJ1-1; D gene: NA; CDR3 protein: CASSLGQENTEAFF; CDR3 DNA: TGTGCCAGCAGCTTAGGACAGGAGAACACTGAAGCTTTCTTT
V gene: TRBV21-1; clone size: NA; J gene: TRBJ1-4; D gene: NA; CDR3 protein: CASSKRFATNEKLFF; CDR3 DNA: TGTGCCAGCAGCAAACGATTTGCAACTAATGAAAAACTGTTTTTT
V gene: TRBV28; clone size: NA; J gene: TRBJ2-7; D gene: NA; CDR3 protein: CASSTGLEQYF; CDR3 DNA: TGTGCCAGCAGCACAGGGCTCGAGCAGTACTTC
V gene: TRBV4-1; clone size: once; J gene: TRBJ2-2; D gene: NA; CDR3 protein: CASSQDLARRDTGELFF; CDR3 DNA: TGCGCCAGCAGCCAAGATCTGGCGCGTAGGGACACCGGGGAGCTGTTTTTT
V gene: TRBV19; clone size: NA; J gene: TRBJ2-2; D gene: TRBD1; CDR3 protein: CASTKTGTGVPIGELFF; CDR3 DNA: TGTGCCAGTACCAAAACCGGGACAGGGGTCCCCATCGGGGAGCTGTTTTTT
V gene: TRBV28; clone size: NA; J gene: TRBJ1-1; D gene: TRBD1; CDR3 protein: CATDDWRQGPLWLKAFF; CDR3 DNA: TGTGCCACCGACGATTGGAGACAGGGCCCCTTGTGGCTGAAAGCTTTCTTT
V gene: TRBV7-9; clone size: once; J gene: TRBJ1-4; D gene: NA; CDR3 protein: CASMDSASKKLFF; CDR3 DNA: TGTGCCAGCATGGATTCGGCCTCAAAAAAACTGTTTTTT
V gene: TRBV5-4; clone size: NA; J gene: TRBJ1-4; D gene: NA; CDR3 protein: CASSFRDHDSTNEKLFF; CDR3 DNA: TGTGCCAGCAGCTTCAGGGACCACGATTCAACTAATGAAAAACTGTTTTTT
V gene: TRBV15; clone size: NA; J gene: TRBJ1-4; D gene: TRBD1; CDR3 protein: CATSREGQINEKLFF; CDR3 DNA: TGTGCCACCAGCAGAGAGGGACAGATAAATGAAAAACTGTTTTTT
V gene: TRBV20-1; clone size: NA; J gene: TRBJ1-2; D gene: NA; CDR3 protein: CSATAGPHTF; CDR3 DNA: TGCAGTGCCACTGCCGGGCCGCACACCTTC
V gene: TRBV10-1; clone size: NA; J gene: TRBJ1-4; D gene: NA; CDR3 protein: CASSESWGGLEKLFF; CDR3 DNA: TGCGCCAGCAGTGAGTCGTGGGGGGGTCTTGAAAAACTGTTTTTT
V gene: TRBV11-1; clone size: NA; J gene: TRBJ2-4; D gene: NA; CDR3 protein: CASSYTGKNIQYF; CDR3 DNA: TGTGCCAGCAGCTATACAGGAAAAAACATTCAGTACTTC
V gene: TRBV4-1; clone size: NA; J gene: TRBJ2-1; D gene: NA; CDR3 protein: CASSQDADLGGNEQFF; CDR3 DNA: TGCGCCAGCAGCCAAGATGCCGATCTGGGGGGAAATGAGCAGTTCTTC
V gene: TRBV11-2; clone size: NA; J gene: TRBJ2-5; D gene: TRBD2; CDR3 protein: CASSRRAGQYQETQYF; CDR3 DNA: TGTGCCAGCAGCCGGAGAGCGGGGCAGTACCAAGAGACCCAGTACTTC
V gene: TRBV6-6; clone size: NA; J gene: TRBJ1-2; D gene: NA; CDR3 protein: CASEEGGRNYGYTF; CDR3 DNA: TGTGCCAGCGAGGAAGGGGGACGGAACTATGGCTACACCTTC
V gene: TRBV7-9; clone size: once; J gene: TRBJ1-2; D gene: NA; CDR3 protein: CASSRPGVTTF; CDR3 DNA: TGTGCCAGCAGCCGACCCGGGGTCACAACCTTC
V gene: TRBV2; clone size: few; J gene: TRBJ1-4; D gene: TRBD1; CDR3 protein: CASSWDRLFF; CDR3 DNA: TGTGCCAGCAGTTGGGACAGGCTGTTTTTT
V gene: TRBV20-1; clone size: NA; J gene: TRBJ1-1; D gene: NA; CDR3 protein: CSAILQGKAFF; CDR3 DNA: TGCAGTGCCATACTTCAGGGTAAAGCTTTCTTT
V gene: TRBV7-8; clone size: NA; J gene: TRBJ1-3; D gene: TRBD1; CDR3 protein: CASSIDRGTGNTIYF; CDR3 DNA: TGTGCCAGCAGCATCGACAGGGGTACTGGAAACACCATATATTTT
V gene: TRBV28; clone size: once; J gene: TRBJ1-1; D gene: NA; CDR3 protein: CASSLSLGIIREAFF; CDR3 DNA: TGTGCCAGCAGTTTATCCCTAGGGATCATCCGGGAAGCTTTCTTT
V gene: TRBV5-1; clone size: once; J gene: TRBJ1-2; D gene: TRBD1; CDR3 protein: CASSSTTGAGYGYTF; CDR3 DNA: TGCGCCAGCAGCTCAACGACAGGGGCCGGCTATGGCTACACCTTC
V gene: TRBV7-8; clone size: NA; J gene: TRBJ2-1; D gene: NA; CDR3 protein: CASSQRLGSYNEQFF; CDR3 DNA: TGTGCCAGCAGCCAGAGGTTAGGGTCTTACAATGAGCAGTTCTTC
V gene: TRBV14; clone size: NA; J gene: TRBJ2-1; D gene: NA; CDR3 protein: CASSQVRGAGPHNEQFF; CDR3 DNA: TGTGCCAGCAGCCAAGTACGGGGAGCGGGTCCCCACAATGAGCAGTTCTTC
V gene: TRBV5-1; clone size: NA; J gene: TRBJ2-5; D gene: NA; CDR3 protein: CASSFVPGSAETQYF; CDR3 DNA: TGCGCCAGCAGCTTTGTTCCCGGGAGCGCAGAGACCCAGTACTTC
V gene: TRBV21-1; clone size: NA; J gene: TRBJ2-3; D gene: NA; CDR3 protein: CASSIRQSSDTQYF; CDR3 DNA: TGTGCCAGCAGCATCCGACAGTCCTCAGATACGCAGTATTTT
V gene: TRBV19; clone size: NA; J gene: TRBJ1-2; D gene: NA; CDR3 protein: CASSIPGPGYTF; CDR3 DNA: TGTGCCAGTAGTATACCAGGCCCTGGATACACCTTC
V gene: TRBV7-3; clone size: once; J gene: TRBJ2-2; D gene: TRBD2; CDR3 protein: CASSPIKGLAGVLNTGELFF; CDR3 DNA: TGTGCCAGCAGCCCCATTAAGGGACTAGCGGGAGTGCTGAACACCGGGGAGCTGTTTTTT
V gene: TRBV6-4; clone size: NA; J gene: TRBJ2-1; D gene: TRBD2; CDR3 protein: CASSGASGRPLNEQFF; CDR3 DNA: TGTGCCAGCAGTGGGGCTAGCGGGAGGCCACTGAATGAGCAGTTCTTC
V gene: TRBV7-9; clone size: NA; J gene: TRBJ1-2; D gene: TRBD1; CDR3 protein: CASGRPGQVYGYTF; CDR3 DNA: TGTGCCAGCGGCCGACCGGGACAGGTATATGGCTACACCTTC
V gene: TRBV19; clone size: NA; J gene: TRBJ2-7; D gene: NA; CDR3 protein: CASSPFTGYEQYF; CDR3 DNA: TGTGCCAGTAGTCCCTTCACAGGTTACGAGCAGTACTTC
V gene: TRBV19; clone size: once; J gene: TRBJ2-4; D gene: TRBD1; CDR3 protein: CASSIPTGTGGNIQYF; CDR3 DNA: TGTGCCAGTAGTATCCCGACCGGGACAGGGGGGAACATTCAGTACTTC
V gene: TRBV2; clone size: NA; J gene: TRBJ1-1; D gene: NA; CDR3 protein: CAGGGVLNTEAFF; CDR3 DNA: TGTGCCGGAGGAGGAGTCTTGAACACTGAAGCTTTCTTT
V gene: TRBV19; clone size: NA; J gene: TRBJ2-1; D gene: TRBD1; CDR3 protein: CASSDRGSYNEQFF; CDR3 DNA: TGTGCCAGTTCGGACAGGGGCTCCTACAATGAGCAGTTCTTC